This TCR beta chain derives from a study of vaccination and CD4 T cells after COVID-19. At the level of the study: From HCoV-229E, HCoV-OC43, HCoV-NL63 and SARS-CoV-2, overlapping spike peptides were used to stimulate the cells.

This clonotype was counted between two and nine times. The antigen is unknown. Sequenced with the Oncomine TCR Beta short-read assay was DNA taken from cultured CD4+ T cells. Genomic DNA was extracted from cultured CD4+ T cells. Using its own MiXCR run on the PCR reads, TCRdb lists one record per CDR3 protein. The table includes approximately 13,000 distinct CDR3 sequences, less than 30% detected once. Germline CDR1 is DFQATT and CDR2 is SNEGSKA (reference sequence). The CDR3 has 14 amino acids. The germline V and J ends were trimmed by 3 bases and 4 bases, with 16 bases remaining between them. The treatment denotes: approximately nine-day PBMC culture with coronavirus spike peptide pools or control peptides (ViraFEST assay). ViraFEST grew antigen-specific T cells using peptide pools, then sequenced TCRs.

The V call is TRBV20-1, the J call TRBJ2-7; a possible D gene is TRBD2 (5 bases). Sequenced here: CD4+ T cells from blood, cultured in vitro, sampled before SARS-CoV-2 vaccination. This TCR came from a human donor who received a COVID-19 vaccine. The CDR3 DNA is TGCAGTGCTAGTCCTGAAGGAGGATTTTACGAGCAGTACTTC. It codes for CSASPEGGFYEQYF.